These 25 T cell receptor beta chains originate from one sample sequenced in a study of shared clonotypes between healthy human individuals. The method was immunoSEQ multiplex PCR; TCRdb's version includes in-frame clones alone and lacks a portion of them. This sample carries about 2,500,000 clones, just over 90% of them seen once, and the ten largest clones take 0.14%. The sample was naive CD4+ T cells sorted from blood. Specified subset: CD45RA+ positively selected. The receptors were gathered from a man in his late teens or twenties in good health.

This clone showed up just a few times. The same CDR3 also results from other DNA sequences found in this sample. The chain joins TRBV30 to TRBJ1-6; D unresolved. The germline gives CDR1 GTSNPN, CDR2 SVGIG (reference sequence). The V and J ends lost 3 bases and 8 bases respectively, with 11 bases between them. The CDR3 covers 13 residues. CDR3 loop: CAWSGREDSPLHF. CDR3 nucleotides: TGTGCCTGGAGCGGGCGGGAGGATTCACCCCTCCACTTT.

This clone was recorded once. The V and J genes are TRBV6-5 and TRBJ2-2; D is unresolved. Germline V gene sequence: CDR1 MNHEY, CDR2 SVGAGI. Trimming stripped 4 bases from V and 1 base from J, with 13 bases between. There are 16 residues in the CDR3. Here the CDR3 DNA reads TGTGCCAGCAGTTCCCTGACAAATAAGAACACCGGGGAGCTGTTTTTT. This translates into CASSSLTNKNTGELFF.

Details on this clone: This same CDR3 is encoded by further DNA sequences in the sample. The chain joins TRBV18 to TRBJ2-7; the D is unclear. This CDR3 has 13 amino acids. Germline lookup yields CDR1 KGHSH and CDR2 LQKENI. V gave up 2 bases and J gave up 2 bases, with 7 bases separating them. This chain's CDR3 is CASSPGTAYEQYF. The CDR3 DNA follows: TGTGCCAGCTCACCAGGCACAGCCTACGAGCAGTACTTC.

The gene calls are TRBV18 and TRBJ2-3, with 8 nucleotides matching TRBD2. The junction had 10 bases not matched to a gene; V was cut back by 3 bases and J by 8 bases. Germline CDR1 reads KGHSH; CDR2 reads LQKENI. This CDR3 is built from 15 residues. CDR3 bases: TGTGCCAGCTCACCTCCGGGACTAGGGGAAGCTACGCAGTATTTT. This encodes CASSPPGLGEATQYF.

This clone was recorded once. V and J are TRBV28 and TRBJ1-2; the D gene is possibly TRBD1 (6 bases). V shed 7 bases and J shed 2 bases, with 17 bases lying between them. The CDR3 sequence is 15 residues long. The germline V gene has CDR1 MDHEN and CDR2 SYDVKM. Here the CDR3 reads CASTPLGQLNYGYTF. CDR3 bases: TGTGCCAGCACCCCTCTGGGACAACTGAACTATGGCTACACCTTC.

The CDR3 sequence: CASSSQGLGYTF. The DNA of the CDR3 is TGTGCCAGCAGTTCACAGGGTTTGGGCTACACCTTC. The chain combines TRBV2 with TRBJ1-2, with D possibly TRBD1 on 6 matching bases. The V and J ends lost 5 bases and 8 bases respectively, with 12 bases between them. Germline V gives CDR1 SNHLY, CDR2 FYNNEI. CDR3 length: 12 amino acids.

V is TRBV5-6 and J is TRBJ2-1, with 7 bases identical to TRBD1. The CDR3 loop spans 13 amino acids. V was clipped by 3 bases and J by 9 bases; unmatched bases: 6. Germline lookup yields CDR1 SGHDT and CDR2 YYEEEE. The CDR3 DNA is TGTGCCAGCAGCTGGGGGACAGAAGTTGAGCAGTTCTTC. This translates into CASSWGTEVEQFF.

The chain couples TRBV4-3 to TRBJ1-1, with D perhaps TRBD1 (5 bases). CDR1 LGHNA and CDR2 YSLEER come from the germline V gene. This CDR3 is 15 amino acids long. V was cut by 3 bases and J by 1 base, with 12 bases left in between. As DNA, the CDR3 is TGCGCCAGCAGCCATGGGGACCGTACGAACACTGAAGCTTTCTTT. Translating it yields CASSHGDRTNTEAFF.

V gene TRBV6-6 combines with J gene TRBJ1-6; TRBD1 agrees at 7 bases. The V segment lost 4 bases and the J segment 17 bases; nucleotides outside the gene matches: 11. Germline values: CDR1 MNHNY, CDR2 SVGAGI (reference sequence). CDR3 size: 13 residues. The CDR3 is CASSSQGPDRIHF. CDR3 bases: TGTGCCAGCAGTTCCCAGGGACCGGACAGGATCCACTTT.

CDR3 in amino acids: CASSHTAWGSSGNTIYF. Here the CDR3 DNA reads TGTGCCAGCAGCCATACGGCCTGGGGGAGCTCTGGAAACACCATATATTTT. The J gene is TRBJ1-3, the V gene TRBV11-2; tentative D call: TRBD1 (5 bases). CDR3 length: 17 residues. The germline V gene has CDR1 SGHAT and CDR2 FQNNGV. V was shortened by 5 bases and J by 0 bases, with 17 bases between the two germline ends. Variable domain in full (rest from reference TRBV11-2 and TRBJ1-3): EAGVAQSPRYKIIEKRQSVAFWCNPISGHATLYWYQQILGQGPKLLIQFQNNGVVDDSQLPKDRFSAERLKGVDSTLKIQPAKLEDSAVYLCASSHTAWGSSGNTIYFGEGSWLTVV.

Turning to this clone: Other DNA sequences in this specimen translate into the identical CDR3. The rearrangement uses TRBV9 and TRBJ1-2, with unresolved D. CDR1 is SGDLS and CDR2 is YYNGEE in the germline V gene. The CDR3 is made up of 13 amino acids. V was clipped by 4 bases and J by 5 bases, with 12 bases between them. CDR3 DNA: TGTGCCAGCAGCCCAGGTGGCGGGTATGGCTACACCTTC. It translates to CASSPGGGYGYTF. Variable domain in full (rest from reference TRBV9 and TRBJ1-2): DSGVTQTPKHLITATGQRVTLRCSPRSGDLSVYWYQQSLDQGLQFLIQYYNGEERAKGNILERFSAQQFPDLHSELNLSSLELGDSALYFCASSPGGGYGYTFGSGTRLTVV.

This chain uses TRBV6-6 with TRBJ2-5; TRBD2 aligns across 7 bases. V lost 7 bases, J lost 5 bases, and 7 bases stayed unmatched. CDR1 and CDR2 from the germline V gene are MNHNY and SVGAGI (reference sequence). CDR3 size: 13 residues. The CDR3 DNA reads as TGTGCCAGCACCCTGCGGGGGTGGGAGACCCAGTACTTC. This sequence encodes CASTLRGWETQYF.

This clone was found once. The chain links TRBV27 to TRBJ2-1; 9 bases are a match to TRBD1. The CDR3 sequence is 14 residues long. The V segment lost 5 bases and the J segment 12 bases; nucleotides outside the gene matches: 11. CDR1 and CDR2 (germline): MNHEY, SMNVEV (reference sequence). In DNA form, the CDR3 reads TGTGCCAGCAGTGGACAGGGGAGGTCGGGGGGGCAGTTCTTC. Translating gives CASSGQGRSGGQFF.

The CDR3 loop is CASSLGAGSAYEQYF. The CDR3 bases are TGTGCCAGCAGCTTAGGGGCGGGTTCGGCCTACGAGCAGTACTTC. V and J are TRBV7-6 and TRBJ2-7; maybe TRBD2 (5 bases). This CDR3 comprises 15 residues. The V and J ends lost 1 base and 2 bases respectively, with 12 bases between them. The germline V gene has CDR1 SGHVS and CDR2 FNYEAQ. The variable domain in full, completed from reference TRBV7-6 and TRBJ2-7, reads GAGVSQSPRYKVTKRGQDVALRCDPISGHVSLYWYRQALGQGPEFLTYFNYEAQQDKSGLPNDRFSAERPEGSISTLTIQRTEQRDSAMYRCASSLGAGSAYEQYFGPGTRLTVT.

V usage is TRBV5-1 and J usage is TRBJ2-3; no definite D call. This CDR3 is built from 15 residues. Trimming cost V 3 bases and J 0 bases, with 11 bases left between them. Germline loops: CDR1 SGHRS, CDR2 YFSETQ. CDR3 coding DNA: TGCGCCAGCAGCTACGGCAGCTCTAGCACAGATACGCAGTATTTT. This translates into CASSYGSSSTDTQYF.

This rearrangement joins TRBV27 to TRBJ1-1; D is ambiguous. Trimming removed 2 bases at V and 11 bases at J, with 15 bases between. The germline CDR1 and CDR2 sequences are MNHEY and SMNVEV (reference sequence). The length of the CDR3 is 13 residues. Here the CDR3 DNA reads TGTGCCAGCAGTTTAGTCACGTCCTCCCCGGCTTTCTTT. This gives the protein CASSLVTSSPAFF.

The V and J genes are TRBV4-1 and TRBJ1-5, with D possibly TRBD1 on 5 matching bases. The germline CDR1 and CDR2 sequences are MGHRA and YSYEKL. The V end was cut by 3 bases, the J end by 1 base, with 13 bases between. This CDR3 contains 16 residues. This CDR3 is CASSHTGTDSNQPQHF. CDR3 coding DNA: TGCGCCAGCAGCCACACCGGGACTGACAGCAATCAGCCCCAGCATTTT.

The chain combines TRBV4-1 with TRBJ1-2; the D gene is possibly TRBD1 (6 bases). The germline V gene encodes CDR1 MGHRA and CDR2 YSYEKL. There are 14 residues in the CDR3. With 4 bases removed from V and 10 bases from J, the gap between germline ends came to 19 bases. The CDR3 region has the DNA TGCGCCAGCAGCCCAGATACGGGGGCTCACAACTACACCTTC. This gives the protein CASSPDTGAHNYTF.

CDR3 DNA sequence: TGTGCCAGTAGTAGGACAGTTGGCTACGAGCAGTACTTC. Protein product: CASSRTVGYEQYF. This chain joins TRBV19 and TRBJ2-7, with D perhaps matching TRBD1 (6 bases). Trimming took 4 bases from V and 3 from J, leaving 10 bases between them. The CDR3 loop spans 13 amino acids. Germline V gives CDR1 LNHDA, CDR2 SQIVND (reference sequence).

The rearrangement joins TRBV25-1 to TRBJ1-6, with D maybe TRBD1 (5 bases). The CDR3 extends over 16 amino acids. The V gene lost 0 bases and the J gene lost 7 bases, with 13 bases spanning the gap. Per the germline V gene, CDR1 is MGHDK and CDR2 is SYGVNS. CDR3 in amino acids: CASSEYLAGWNSPLHF. The CDR3 DNA follows: TGTGCCAGCAGTGAATATTTGGCAGGGTGGAATTCACCCCTCCACTTT.

The V call is TRBV7-9, the J call TRBJ2-3, with D possibly being TRBD1 (6 bases). The V gene lost 1 base and the J gene lost 5 bases, with 13 bases spanning the gap. From germline, CDR1 is SEHNR and CDR2 FQNEAQ (reference sequence). This CDR3 spans 15 amino acids. The CDR3, as DNA: TGTGCCAGCAGCTTAGGGGGGCTCCCCGGAGATACGCAGTATTTT. This encodes CASSLGGLPGDTQYF.

The V and J genes are TRBV4-3 and TRBJ2-2; D gene uncertain. CDR3 length: 15 amino acids. Trimming left V 0 bases short and J 1 base short, with 6 bases between. Per germline, CDR1 LGHNA and CDR2 YSLEER. The CDR3 loop reads CASSQEAGNTGELFF. Written as DNA, the CDR3 is TGCGCCAGCAGCCAAGAGGCCGGGAACACCGGGGAGCTGTTTTTT.

The rearrangement joins TRBV7-2 to TRBJ2-7; D could derive from TRBD1 or TRBD2 (5 bases each). The CDR3 contains 15 residues. V lost 2 bases, J lost 2 bases, and 13 bases lay in between. Germline V CDR1 and CDR2: SGHTA, FQGNSA. The CDR3 DNA reads as TGTGCCAGCAGCTTACAGGGTGCGGGCCCCTACGAGCAGTACTTC. Amino acids: CASSLQGAGPYEQYF.

This chain uses TRBV7-5 with TRBJ1-1; the table calls TRBD1, which could not be checked here. TRBV7-5 is an annotated pseudogene. The CDR3 is 14 amino acids. The CDR3 loop is CARSLGSPNTEAFF. The DNA for the CDR3 is TGTGCCAGAAGCTTGGGCAGTCCGAACACTGAAGCTTTCTTT.

The rearrangement joins TRBV19 to TRBJ2-1, with TRBD2 matching over 7 bases. The CDR3 is 17 residues long. Trimming removed 3 bases from V and 0 bases from J; junction bases left unmatched: 8. Germline assignment: CDR1 LNHDA and CDR2 SQIVND (reference sequence). The CDR3: CASSILSSGVSYNEQFF. The CDR3 DNA follows: TGTGCCAGTAGTATTCTATCCAGCGGGGTCTCCTACAATGAGCAGTTCTTC.